This T cell receptor beta chain was profiled in a study of T cell responses to AZD1222 COVID-19 vaccine. General study findings and limits: Reportedly, nearly half the spike-specific TCRs target unmutated variant regions. Spike-wide vaccine-associated CD4 TCRs dominated at 160-218 and 743-854. Baseline antibody screening turned up just five to seven seropositive AZD1222 recipients. Donors were mostly white British, more females; clonal diversity possibly underestimated.

V was clipped by 5 bases and J by 1 base, with 17 bases between them. The CDR3 has 16 residues. Germline CDR1 is LNHDA and CDR2 is SQIVND (reference sequence). This clone has just one count. Its matching antigen is unknown. Profiled with immunoSEQ multiplex PCR; TCRdb holds only in-frame clones, not every one. The sample consists of about 110,000 clones, 87% of them appearing once. The sample was peripheral blood, taken 28 days after the second AZD1222 dose. V and J are TRBV19 and TRBJ1-1, with D hard to call. This TCR was sampled from an adult who received the AZD1222 COVID-19 vaccine. The CDR3, as DNA: TGTGCCAGTAGTCCTATTGGCGTCAGCCCGAACACTGAAGCTTTCTTT. Encoded protein: CASSPIGVSPNTEAFF. The whole variable domain, remainder taken from reference TRBV19 and TRBJ1-1, is DGGITQSPKYLFRKEGQNVTLSCEQNLNHDAMYWYRQDPGQGLRLIYYSQIVNDFQKGDIAEGYSVSREKKESFPLTVTSAQKNPTAFYLCASSPIGVSPNTEAFFGQGTRLTVV.